Listed below are T cell receptor beta chains from one sample, sequenced in a study of early T cells in non-severe SARS-CoV-2 infection. TCRdb ran MiXCR on the 5' RACE reads and lists one entry per CDR3 protein. Among 55,000 to 85,000 distinct CDR3 sequences listed, over 8% were seen once. The specimen comprised whole blood, sampled at baseline. The origin of the receptors is an adult who was a healthcare worker with PCR-confirmed SARS-CoV-2 infection or an uninfected control (not recorded which). Both conserved end residues are trimmed from each CDR3. Expanded clones get a size class; other rows say once, few or many, or leave the size out.

J | V | size | CDR3
TRBJ1-2 | TRBV6-2/TRBV6-3 | NA | ASRQDHYGYT
TRBJ2-1 | TRBV20-1 | many | SASSFPQRSSYNEQF
TRBJ2-7 | TRBV6-2/TRBV6-3 | once | ASISSGQSYEQY
TRBJ2-3 | TRBV11-2 | NA | ASQGGDPYDTQY
TRBJ2-7 | TRBV3-1 | many | ASSPGRGEQY
TRBJ2-7 | TRBV4-3 | NA | ASSQDSGRYEQY
TRBJ2-7 | TRBV5-1 | NA | ASSFVGSSYEQY
TRBJ1-1 | TRBV29-1 | many | SVVPLIGKRAEAF
TRBJ1-6 | TRBV20-1 | NA | SARGFGRSPLH
TRBJ2-7 | TRBV28 | NA | ASSPTGYDRHEQY
TRBJ2-7 | TRBV3-1 | many | ASSQEIAGGYEQY
TRBJ2-1 | TRBV28 | NA | ASRTGTSGNNEQF
TRBJ2-3 | TRBV11-2 | few | ASSLDGLAVTSTDTQY
TRBJ1-5 | TRBV6-6 | NA | ASSYSSFSGNDQPQH
TRBJ1-2 | TRBV28 | NA | ASGSGQANYGYT
TRBJ1-1 | TRBV29-1 | NA | SAATGMNTEAF
TRBJ2-1 | TRBV6-2/TRBV6-3 | few | ASSYLSSGTSYNEQF
TRBJ2-2 | TRBV20-1 | many | SARQTSGNTGELF
TRBJ2-2 | TRBV12-3/TRBV12-4 | many | ASTTWSGELF
TRBJ1-2 | TRBV30 | many | AWSFGGANYGYT
TRBJ1-1 | TRBV6-5 | many | ASSSLQARGRGRTEAF
TRBJ2-1 | TRBV7-3 | many | ASSLTSDSYNEQF
TRBJ1-4 | TRBV24-1 | few | ATSDSWNEKLF